This T cell receptor (beta chain) was retrieved from a study of blood T cell repertoires in COVID-19. Study-wide background: Sources were T cells, B-cell-depleted T cells, or PBMCs; the material itself was cDNA or gDNA.

Assay: immunoSEQ multiplex PCR; the TCRdb copy retains only in-frame clones and omits some. Of approximately 170,000 clones listed, approximately 83% are singletons. V lost 1 base to trimming and J lost 5 bases, with 7 bases between them. Germline loops: CDR1 SGHAT, CDR2 FQNNGV. The CDR3 is made up of 13 amino acids. Material for sequencing was peripheral blood. The TCR was taken from a man aged 45-65 years with active or convalescent COVID-19. The chain has TRBV11-2 and TRBJ2-3; no clear D. This CDR3 reads CASSLARRDTQYF. CDR3 in DNA: TGTGCCAGCAGCTTAGCCCGTCGAGATACGCAGTATTTT.